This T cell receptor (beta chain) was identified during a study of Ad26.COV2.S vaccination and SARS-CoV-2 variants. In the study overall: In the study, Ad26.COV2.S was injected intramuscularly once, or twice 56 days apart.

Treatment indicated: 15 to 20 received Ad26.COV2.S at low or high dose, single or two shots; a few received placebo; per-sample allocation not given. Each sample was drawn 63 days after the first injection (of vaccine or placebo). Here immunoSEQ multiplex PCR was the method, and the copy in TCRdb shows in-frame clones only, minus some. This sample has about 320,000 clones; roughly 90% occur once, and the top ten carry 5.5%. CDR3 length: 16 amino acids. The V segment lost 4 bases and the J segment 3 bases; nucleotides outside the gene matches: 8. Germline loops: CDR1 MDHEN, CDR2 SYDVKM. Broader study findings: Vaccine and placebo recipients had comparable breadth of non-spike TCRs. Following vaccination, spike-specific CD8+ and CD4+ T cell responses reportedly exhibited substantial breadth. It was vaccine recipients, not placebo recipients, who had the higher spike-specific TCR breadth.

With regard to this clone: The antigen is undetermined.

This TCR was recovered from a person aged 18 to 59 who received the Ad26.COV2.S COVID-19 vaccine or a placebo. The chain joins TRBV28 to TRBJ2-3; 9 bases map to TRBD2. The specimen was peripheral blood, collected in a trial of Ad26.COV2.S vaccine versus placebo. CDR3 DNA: TGTGCCAGCAGTTCCCCTACTAGCGGGTTGACAGATACGCAGTATTTT. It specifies CASSSPTSGLTDTQYF.